These T cell receptor beta chains were read from a single sample in a study of cytomegalovirus exposure and HLA in healthy donors. Sequencing used immunoSEQ multiplex PCR; TCRdb keeps in-frame clones, though not all of them. The table includes 60,000 to 75,000 clones, 70% to 75% detected once. The sample taken for sequencing was PBMCs. These receptors were obtained from a woman in her twenties or thirties in good health and CMV-seropositive. Each CDR3 is given with its conserved first and last residue. D genes are given only for firm matches. The size entry is marked missing in some rows and otherwise reads once, few, many or a size class.

j_gene | abundance | v_gene | d_gene | CDR3nt | CDR3aa
TRBJ2-2 | . | TRBV4-2 | . | TGTGCCAGCAGCCAAGGTGGCTGGTTTCTCACCGGGGAGCTGTTTTTT | CASSQGGWFLTGELFF
TRBJ2-3 | . | TRBV10-2 | TRBD2 | TGCGCCAGCAGTGGGACTAGCGGGAGCGGGAATACGCAGTATTTT | CASSGTSGSGNTQYF
TRBJ2-3 | . | TRBV5-1 | TRBD1 | TGCGCCAGCAGCTTAGGGACAGGGGGAGATACGCAGTATTTT | CASSLGTGGDTQYF
TRBJ2-5 | . | TRBV5-8 | TRBD1 | TGTGCCAGCAGCTTTATCCCAGGGGGCCTGCGTGAGACCCAGTACTTC | CASSFIPGGLRETQYF
TRBJ2-7 | few | TRBV5-1 | TRBD1 | TGCGCCAGCAGCGGGGGACAGGGCTACGAGCAGTACTTC | CASSGGQGYEQYF
TRBJ2-1 | few | TRBV10-3 | . | TGTGCCATCGGAACGGGAGACTCCTACAATGAGCAGTTCTTC | CAIGTGDSYNEQFF
TRBJ2-7 | . | TRBV15 | . | TGTGCCACCAGCAGAGGCGGCTCCTCCTACGAGCAGTACTTC | CATSRGGSSYEQYF
TRBJ1-5 | . | TRBV28 | TRBD1 | TGTGCCAGCAGTTTAGGACAGGGAACTAGTTTT | CASSLGQGTSF
TRBJ1-1 | . | TRBV30 | . | TGTGCCTGGAGTGTAGCTGGGCTCCCGAACACTGAAGCTTTCTTT | CAWSVAGLPNTEAFF
TRBJ2-7 | . | TRBV28 | . | TGTGCCAGCAGTTTAAGTCAGAGTGGGAGCTACGAGCAGTACTTC | CASSLSQSGSYEQYF
TRBJ1-1 | . | TRBV4-1 | . | TGCGCCAGCAGCCAAGGATCAGGGGTGGGTGAAGCTTTCTTT | CASSQGSGVGEAFF
TRBJ2-7 | . | TRBV28 | . | TGTGCCAGCACCCAGACTTCCTCTTACGAGCAGTACTTC | CASTQTSSYEQYF
TRBJ2-5 | . | TRBV5-1 | TRBD1 | TGCGCCAGCAGCTTGACAGGGGGAAGGGAGACCCAGTACTTC | CASSLTGGRETQYF
TRBJ2-1 | . | TRBV6-4 | TRBD2 | TGTGCCAGCAGTGACGGGGGGGAGGGCAATGAGCAGTTCTTC | CASSDGGEGNEQFF
TRBJ2-3 | . | TRBV4-1 | . | TGCGCCAGCAGCCAAGGCCTGGGGGCCACAGATACGCAGTATTTT | CASSQGLGATDTQYF
TRBJ2-7 | . | TRBV7-8 | . | TGTGCCAGCAGCCAAGAGGGGTCGGGACTGGAGTACTTC | CASSQEGSGLEYF
TRBJ2-5 | . | TRBV27 | TRBD1 | TGTGCCAGCAGTCGCAGGGGGCGCGGGGAGACCCAGTACTTC | CASSRRGRGETQYF
TRBJ1-1 | . | TRBV6-5 | . | TGTGCCAGCAGTTACTCCCCCCAGGGTACTGAAGCTTTCTTT | CASSYSPQGTEAFF
TRBJ2-5 | . | TRBV28 | . | TGTGCCAGCAGTCCCCCTCAGGCCGGGGTTGTGACCCAGTACTTC | CASSPPQAGVVTQYF
TRBJ2-1 | . | TRBV5-4 | . | TGTGCCAGCAGCTTGGACGTGGGAGCGACGGGAAACGAGCAGTTCTTC | CASSLDVGATGNEQFF
TRBJ1-2 | few | TRBV19 | . | TGTGCCAGTAGTATGGGCAGTACCAACTATGGCTACACCTTC | CASSMGSTNYGYTF
TRBJ1-2 | few | TRBV28 | . | TGTGCCACTCTTAAGACACTTGGCTACACCTTC | CATLKTLGYTF
TRBJ1-5 | . | TRBV5-4 | . | TGTGCCAGCAGCCAGGACAGCAATAGCAATCAGCCCCAGCATTTT | CASSQDSNSNQPQHF
TRBJ1-1 | . | TRBV10-3 | TRBD1 | TGTGCCATCAGTGGCCGACAGGGAGCCTTTGAAGCTTTCTTT | CAISGRQGAFEAFF
TRBJ1-1 | . | TRBV30 | . | TGTGCCTGGGGCAGGGTCACTGAAGCTTTCTTT | CAWGRVTEAFF
TRBJ2-5 | . | TRBV7-9 | TRBD1 | TGTGCCAGCAGCCGACCGACAGGGGGGCAAGAGACCCAGTACTTC | CASSRPTGGQETQYF
TRBJ1-1 | . | TRBV6-5 | TRBD1 | TGTGCCAGCAGTTACTGGGCAGGGGGCGCCTCTGAAGCTTTCTTT | CASSYWAGGASEAFF
TRBJ1-1 | few | TRBV20-1 | . | TGCAGTGCTAGGAGGAACGGGGCTTTCTTT | CSARRNGAFF
TRBJ1-1 | . | TRBV27 | TRBD1 | TGTGCCAGCAGTTTAGATAGGGGGCTAGAAGCTTTCTTT | CASSLDRGLEAFF
TRBJ2-7 | few | TRBV7-2 | . | TGTGCCAGCAGCTTAGACAAGTACGAGCAGTACTTC | CASSLDKYEQYF
TRBJ2-7 | . | TRBV28 | TRBD1 | TGTGCCAGCAGACGTCCGGGACAGGGGGACTCCTACGAGCAGTACTTC | CASRRPGQGDSYEQYF
TRBJ1-2 | . | TRBV10-2 | TRBD1 | TGCGCCAGCAGTGAGCAGGGGGGTTTGGGCTATGGCTACACCTTC | CASSEQGGLGYGYTF
TRBJ2-3 | . | TRBV4-1 | TRBD2 | TGCGCCAGCAGTCGAAGACTAGCCAGGGAATGGGATACGCAGTATTTT | CASSRRLAREWDTQYF